A selection of T cell receptor beta chains follows, all from one sample in a study of shared clonotypes between healthy human individuals. Here immunoSEQ multiplex PCR was the method, and the copy in TCRdb shows in-frame clones only, minus some. This table has 550,000 to 850,000 clones, roughly 72% appearing once. The sample was memory CD4+ T cells sorted from blood. These receptors all stem from a woman younger than 45 in good health. The CDR3 runs from the conserved cysteine through the conserved F or W. The D gene is left open where the match is weak.

D gene	V gene	J gene	CDR3 protein	CDR3 DNA
.	TRBV2	TRBJ2-3	CASRNNRGGTNTQYF	TGTGCCAGCAGAAACAACAGGGGAGGCACGAATACGCAGTATTTT
TRBD2	TRBV5-1	TRBJ2-1	CASSHTSGADNEQFF	TGCGCCAGCAGCCACACTAGCGGAGCCGACAATGAGCAGTTCTTC
TRBD1	TRBV4-1	TRBJ1-4	CASSQEKTGGLATNEKLFF	TGCGCCAGCAGCCAAGAAAAGACAGGGGGCTTAGCAACTAATGAAAAACTGTTTTTT
TRBD1	TRBV18	TRBJ2-5	CASSPRSGTGVETQYF	TGTGCCAGCTCACCACGATCCGGGACAGGGGTGGAGACCCAGTACTTC
.	TRBV27	TRBJ1-5	CASSRRGGNQPQHF	TGTGCCAGCAGTCGTCGGGGTGGCAATCAGCCCCAGCATTTT
.	TRBV2	TRBJ2-5	CASKGGETQYF	TGTGCCAGCAAGGGAGGAGAGACCCAGTACTTC
TRBD1	TRBV5-1	TRBJ1-4	CASSLGGTGTNEKLFF	TGCGCCAGCAGCTTGGGGGGGACAGGAACTAATGAAAAACTGTTTTTT
.	TRBV9	TRBJ2-7	CASSPPGLGREQYF	TGTGCCAGCAGCCCCCCAGGGTTAGGTCGCGAGCAGTACTTC
.	TRBV7-2	TRBJ1-1	CASSLAFASGVAFF	TGTGCCAGCAGCTTAGCGTTTGCGTCGGGGGTAGCTTTCTTT
.	TRBV28	TRBJ2-7	CASSSSGEGQFFEQYF	TGTGCCAGCAGTTCGTCGGGAGAAGGGCAATTCTTCGAGCAGTACTTC
TRBD1	TRBV9	TRBJ2-3	CASSLQTGHADTQYF	TGTGCCAGCAGCCTCCAGACAGGGCATGCAGATACGCAGTATTTT
.	TRBV5-1	TRBJ1-1	CASSGGQTTENTEAFF	TGCGCCAGCAGCGGGGGACAAACGACTGAAAACACTGAAGCTTTCTTT